The T cell receptor beta chain described here comes from a study of CD8 T cells in Susac syndrome. Study in general: Intravenous immunoglobulin alone or corticosteroids were being given to patients with Susac syndrome at blood draw, unless they were therapy-naive.

RNA was extracted with the RNeasy kit, and a quantity of about 0.45 to 1 ug was reverse transcribed using random hexamers. The CDR3 of TCR beta was amplified by immunoSEQ multiplex PCR across 54 Vbeta and 13 Jbeta. TCRdb itself ran the immunoSEQ multiplex PCR reads through MiXCR, one entry per CDR3 protein. The sample contains some 140,000 distinct CDR3 sequences, around 93% of which appear only once. This clonotype was picked up one time. This sequence was found in a human donor with Susac syndrome. Sequencing input: CD8+ T cells from PBMCs.

In nucleotides, the CDR3 is TGTGCCAGCAGTGAAGGTTTAGCCGTCGAGACCCAGTACTTC. This encodes CASSEGLAVETQYF. The chain uses TRBV2 and TRBJ2-5; D remains unclear. Germline V gene sequence: CDR1 SNHLY, CDR2 FYNNEI. V lost 1 base and J lost 5, with 11 bases in between. The CDR3 runs 14 residues.